This is a list of T cell receptor beta chains from one sample in a study of circulating and synovial CD4+ cells in juvenile arthritis. Assay used: immunoSEQ multiplex PCR; TCRdb lists only in-frame clones, some missing. There are some 30,000 clones in the sample; around 93% occur only once, and about 3% lies in the top ten. Sequences were obtained from CD4+ T cells from blood. Every receptor here comes from a human donor with juvenile idiopathic arthritis. Both conserved end residues are part of each CDR3. A D gene is named only where the DNA matches it firmly. Size values are once, few and many counts, or a class for expanded clones, and some rows have none.

j_call v_call d_call clone_size cdr3_nt cdr3_aa
TRBJ2-2 TRBV7-9 TRBD2 - TGTGCCAGCAGAAGCGGGACGGGAACCGGGGAGCTGTTTTTT CASRSGTGTGELFF
TRBJ2-6 TRBV19 TRBD1 - TGTGCCAGTAGAAGGGCAGGGGGCTCTGGGGCCAACGTCCTGACTTTC CASRRAGGSGANVLTF
TRBJ2-6 TRBV27 - - TGTGCCAGCAGCCGGGAGAGGGCCAACGTCCTGACTTTC CASSRERANVLTF
TRBJ1-2 TRBV2 - - TGTGCCAGAAGAGCCCCAGGGGATGGCTACACCTTC CARRAPGDGYTF
TRBJ2-7 TRBV7-9 TRBD1 - TGTGCCAGCACCGCCGGGACAGGGATCCACGAGCAGTACTTC CASTAGTGIHEQYF
TRBJ2-1 TRBV6-5 - - TGTGCCAGCAGTTACACAGGACTACAAGGAGGTGAGCAGTTCTTC CASSYTGLQGGEQFF
TRBJ2-3 TRBV6-1 TRBD1 - TGTGCCAGCAGTACAGGGGTCACAGATACGCAGTATTTT CASSTGVTDTQYF
TRBJ1-2 TRBV18 - - TGTGCCAGCTCACAACGACAGGAAAGCTATGGCTACACCTTC CASSQRQESYGYTF
TRBJ2-7 TRBV5-1 TRBD2 - TGCGCCAGCAGCCAATTTACTAGCGGGAGCCCGTACGAGCAGTACTTC CASSQFTSGSPYEQYF
TRBJ1-3 TRBV7-2 - - TGTGCCAGCAGCTTATCGGGGATCCCTGGAAACACCATATATTTT CASSLSGIPGNTIYF
TRBJ2-1 TRBV4-1 TRBD2 - TGCGCCAGCAGCCAAGGGGGACTAGCGGGAGGTCCCTACAATGAGCAGTTCTTC CASSQGGLAGGPYNEQFF
TRBJ2-2 TRBV6-5 TRBD2 - TGTGCCAGCAGTCGTGGACTAGCGGGCACCGGGGAGCTGTTTTTT CASSRGLAGTGELFF
TRBJ2-3 TRBV7-2 - - TGTGCCAGCAGCTTGGAGCGGTCCGTGGATACGCAGTATTTT CASSLERSVDTQYF
TRBJ2-1 TRBV27 TRBD2 - TGTGCCAGCAGTTTATCGACTAGCGGGGTCGGTGAGCAGTTCTTC CASSLSTSGVGEQFF
TRBJ1-3 TRBV18 - few TGTGCCAGCTCACCCCTCGACAGCTCTGGAAACACCATATATTTT CASSPLDSSGNTIYF
TRBJ2-5 TRBV9 - once TGTGCCAGCAGCAGACACCGGGACTCCCCAGAGACCCAGTACTTC CASSRHRDSPETQYF
TRBJ2-1 TRBV9 - - TGTGCCAGCAGCGTAATGCCCCTCCTAGCCTACAATGAGCAGTTCTTC CASSVMPLLAYNEQFF
TRBJ1-5 TRBV5-1 TRBD1 - TGCGCCAGCAGCTTGGGACAGGGAGGCAATCAGCCCCAGCATTTT CASSLGQGGNQPQHF
TRBJ2-1 TRBV27 - - TGTGCCAGCAGTTGGGACCTGGGGGGTGAGCAGTTCTTC CASSWDLGGEQFF
TRBJ2-5 TRBV30 TRBD2 - TGTGCCTGGGCACGGGGACTAGGTGGCGGGCAGACCCAGTACTTC CAWARGLGGGQTQYF
TRBJ2-3 TRBV29-1 - few TGCAGCGTTGAAACTAGACGGGGCACAGATACGCAGTATTTT CSVETRRGTDTQYF
TRBJ1-2 TRBV28 - - TGTGCCAGCACTAAGCAGGGGTTCGGCGGCTACACCTTC CASTKQGFGGYTF
TRBJ2-3 TRBV2 TRBD2 - TGTGCCAGCAGTGAAGGGACTAGCGGGTCAGCCGATACGCAGTATTTT CASSEGTSGSADTQYF
TRBJ1-1 TRBV29-1 TRBD1 once TGCAGCGTGGGTACAGGGGTGAACACTGAAGCTTTCTTT CSVGTGVNTEAFF
TRBJ2-4 TRBV5-4 TRBD1 - TGTGCCAGCAGCTTGTCGGCGACAGGGGGGATGAACATTCAGTACTTC CASSLSATGGMNIQYF
TRBJ2-2 TRBV27 TRBD1 once TGTGCCAGCAGTAGGAGGACAGGGGGCCTCATCACCGGGGAGCTGTTTTTT CASSRRTGGLITGELFF
TRBJ2-7 TRBV5-1 TRBD2 - TGCGCCAGCAGCTTTATAGCGGGAGGCGAGCAGTACTTC CASSFIAGGEQYF
TRBJ1-5 TRBV10-3 TRBD1 - TGTGCCACGCAGGGGGCTACCAATCAGCCCCAGCATTTT CATQGATNQPQHF